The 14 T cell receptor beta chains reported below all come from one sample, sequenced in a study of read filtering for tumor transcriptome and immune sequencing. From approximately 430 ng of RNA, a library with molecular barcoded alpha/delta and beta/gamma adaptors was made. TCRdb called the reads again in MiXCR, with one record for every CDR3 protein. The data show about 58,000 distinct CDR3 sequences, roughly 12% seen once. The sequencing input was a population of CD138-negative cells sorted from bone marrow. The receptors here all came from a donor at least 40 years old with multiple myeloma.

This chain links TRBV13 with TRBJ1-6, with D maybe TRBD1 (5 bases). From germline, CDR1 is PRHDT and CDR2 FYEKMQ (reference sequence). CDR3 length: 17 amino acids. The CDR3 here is CVGSRPQGRVGGSPLHF. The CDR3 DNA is TGTGTCGGCAGTCGACCCCAGGGCAGGGTCGGTGGTTCACCCCTCCACTTT. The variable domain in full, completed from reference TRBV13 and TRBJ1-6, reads AAGVIQSPRHLIKEKRETATLKCYPIPRHDTVYWYQQGPGQDPQFLISFYEKMQSDKGSIPDRFSAQQFSDYHSELNMSSLELGDSALYFCVGSRPQGRVGGSPLHFGNGTRLTVT.

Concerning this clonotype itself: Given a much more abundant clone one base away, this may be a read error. The chain's CDR3 is CCVVRGLSYEQYF. CDR3 sequence (DNA): TGCTGCGTTGTTAGGGGTTTGTCCTACGAGCAGTACTTC. The V gene is TRBV29-1, the J gene TRBJ2-7; a weak D match, TRBD1 (5 bases). Germline CDR1 SQVTM, CDR2 ANQGSEA. The CDR3 covers 13 residues.

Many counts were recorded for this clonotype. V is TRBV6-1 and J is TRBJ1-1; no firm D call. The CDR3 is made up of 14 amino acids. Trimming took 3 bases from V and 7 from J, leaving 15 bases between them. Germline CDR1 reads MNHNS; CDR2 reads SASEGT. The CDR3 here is CASSDAHPTNEAFF. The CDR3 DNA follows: TGTGCCAGCAGTGACGCCCACCCCACGAATGAAGCTTTCTTT.

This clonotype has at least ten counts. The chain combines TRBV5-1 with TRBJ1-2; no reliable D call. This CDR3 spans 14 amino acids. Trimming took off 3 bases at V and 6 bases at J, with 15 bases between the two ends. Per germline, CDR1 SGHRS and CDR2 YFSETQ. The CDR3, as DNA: TGCGCCAGCAGCTGGAACGTGCACAAGGATGGCTACACCTTC. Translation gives CASSWNVHKDGYTF.

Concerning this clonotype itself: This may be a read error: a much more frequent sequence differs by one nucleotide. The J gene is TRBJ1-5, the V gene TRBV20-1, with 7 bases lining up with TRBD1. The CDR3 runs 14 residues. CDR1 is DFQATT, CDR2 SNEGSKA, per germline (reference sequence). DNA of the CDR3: TGCCGTGCTACCAGGGGGTCGGGCAATCAGCCCCAGCATTTT. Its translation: CRATRGSGNQPQHF.

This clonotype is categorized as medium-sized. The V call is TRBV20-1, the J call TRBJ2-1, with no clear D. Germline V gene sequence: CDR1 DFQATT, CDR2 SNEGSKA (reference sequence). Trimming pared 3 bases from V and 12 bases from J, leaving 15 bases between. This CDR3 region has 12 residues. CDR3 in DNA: TGCAGTGCTAGGGTCGCCGGGCGCGTGCAGTTCTTC. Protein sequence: CSARVAGRVQFF.

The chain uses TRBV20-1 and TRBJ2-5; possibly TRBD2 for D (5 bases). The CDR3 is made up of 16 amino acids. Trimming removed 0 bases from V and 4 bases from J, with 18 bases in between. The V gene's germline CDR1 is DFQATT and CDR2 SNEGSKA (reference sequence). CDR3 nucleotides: TGCAGTGCTAGAGATCAGGCTAGCCTTCTGGGAGAGACCCAGTACTTC. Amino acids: CSARDQASLLGETQYF.

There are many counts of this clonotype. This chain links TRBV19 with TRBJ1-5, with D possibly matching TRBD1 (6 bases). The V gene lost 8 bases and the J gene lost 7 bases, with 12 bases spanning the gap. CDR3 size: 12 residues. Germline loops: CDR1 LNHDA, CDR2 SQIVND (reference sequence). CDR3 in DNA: TGTGCCAGTGCTACAGGGAGGCAGCCCCAGCATTTT. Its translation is CASATGRQPQHF.

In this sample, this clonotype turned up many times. CDR3 region: CASSLVRQGLGANYGYTF. In DNA form, the CDR3 reads TGTGCCAGCAGCTTAGTTCGACAGGGCCTAGGAGCTAACTATGGCTACACCTTC. The J gene is TRBJ1-2, the V gene TRBV7-2; TRBD1 matches 7 bases. CDR3 length: 18 residues. The V gene's germline CDR1 is SGHTA and CDR2 FQGNSA. V was pared by 1 base and J by 0 bases, with 11 bases of the junction left unmatched.

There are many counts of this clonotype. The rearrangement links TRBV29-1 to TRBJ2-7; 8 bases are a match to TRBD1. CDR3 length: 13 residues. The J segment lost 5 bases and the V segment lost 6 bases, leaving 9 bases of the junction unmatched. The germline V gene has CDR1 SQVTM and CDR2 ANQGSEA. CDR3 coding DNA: TGCAGCGTGGGGCGGACAGGGTTCGACGAGCAGTACTTC. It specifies CSVGRTGFDEQYF.

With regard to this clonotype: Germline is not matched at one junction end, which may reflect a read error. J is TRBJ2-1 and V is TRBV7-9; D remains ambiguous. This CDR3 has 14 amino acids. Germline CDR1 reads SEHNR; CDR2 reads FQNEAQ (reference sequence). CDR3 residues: CAGTLPGLKDDQFF. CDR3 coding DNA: TGTGCCGGAACTCTACCTGGTCTCAAGGATGATCAGTTCTTC.

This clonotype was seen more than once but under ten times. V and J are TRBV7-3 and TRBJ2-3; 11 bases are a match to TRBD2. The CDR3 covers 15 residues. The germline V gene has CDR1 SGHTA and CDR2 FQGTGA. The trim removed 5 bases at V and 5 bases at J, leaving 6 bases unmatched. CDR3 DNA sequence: TGTGCCAGCAGCCTTAGCGGGGGGGCCTTAGATACGCAGTATTTT. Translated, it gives CASSLSGGALDTQYF.

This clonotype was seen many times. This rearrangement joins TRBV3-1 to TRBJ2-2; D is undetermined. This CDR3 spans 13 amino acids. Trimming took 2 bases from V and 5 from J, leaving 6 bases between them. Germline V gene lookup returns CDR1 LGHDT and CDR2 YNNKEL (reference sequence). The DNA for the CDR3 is TGTGCCAGCAGCCAACTCGGGACCGGGGAGCTGTTTTTT. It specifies CASSQLGTGELFF.

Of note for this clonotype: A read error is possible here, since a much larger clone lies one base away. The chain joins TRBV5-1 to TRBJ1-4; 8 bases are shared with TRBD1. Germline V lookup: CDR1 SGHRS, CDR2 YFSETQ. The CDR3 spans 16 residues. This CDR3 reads CASSPTSTGVREKLLF. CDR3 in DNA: TGCGCCAGCAGCCCAACCTCGACAGGGGTTCGCGAAAAACTGCTTTTT.